A selection of T cell receptor beta chains follows, all from one sample in a study of T cell repertoires in cytomegalovirus infection. MiXCR, applied by TCRdb to the reads, yields one record per CDR3 protein. The sample includes about 160,000 distinct CDR3 sequences, about 20% seen only once; the top ten take more than 25%. For these TCRs, the target antigens are not known. The sample here was CD8+ T cells from cultured PBMCs, taken from culture after CMV antigen stimulation. Source of these receptors: a human donor in good health (CMV status not recorded). Some clones in this sample may be carry-over from other donors' samples. Both conserved end residues are part of each CDR3. The order of the fields is J gene, V gene, D gene, clone size, CDR3 protein, CDR3 DNA. A D gene is named only where the DNA matches it firmly. Size tells how often a clone was seen (once, few, many) or the class of an expanded clone, and some rows leave it out.

J gene: TRBJ2-7
V gene: TRBV7-2
D gene: NA
clone size: few
CDR3 protein: CASSPTGAYEQYF
CDR3 DNA: TGTGCCAGCAGCCCAACGGGGGCCTACGAGCAGTACTTC

J gene: TRBJ2-7
V gene: TRBV7-9
D gene: NA
clone size: few
CDR3 protein: CASSLGSGTPHTYEQYF
CDR3 DNA: TGTGCCAGCAGCTTAGGCTCCGGGACCCCGCACACCTACGAGCAGTACTTC

J gene: TRBJ2-5
V gene: TRBV11-2
D gene: NA
clone size: NA
CDR3 protein: CASSFYQGKETQYF
CDR3 DNA: TGTGCCAGCAGCTTTTATCAAGGGAAAGAGACCCAGTACTTC

J gene: TRBJ2-1
V gene: TRBV7-9
D gene: TRBD1
clone size: few
CDR3 protein: CASRFGTVSDEQFF
CDR3 DNA: TGTGCCAGCAGGTTCGGGACAGTATCTGATGAGCAGTTCTTC

J gene: TRBJ2-7
V gene: TRBV29-1
D gene: NA
clone size: NA
CDR3 protein: CSVALFRVDSYEQYF
CDR3 DNA: TGCAGCGTCGCCCTATTCAGGGTCGATTCCTACGAGCAGTACTTC

J gene: TRBJ1-5
V gene: TRBV4-1
D gene: NA
clone size: few
CDR3 protein: CASSRSQGSGQPQHF
CDR3 DNA: TGCGCCAGCAGCCGATCACAGGGTTCGGGACAGCCCCAGCATTTT

J gene: TRBJ2-2
V gene: TRBV6-1
D gene: TRBD2
clone size: few
CDR3 protein: CASSENPAGSGELFF
CDR3 DNA: TGTGCCAGCAGTGAAAACCCAGCGGGGTCCGGGGAGCTGTTTTTT

J gene: TRBJ2-2
V gene: TRBV12-3/TRBV12-4
D gene: NA
clone size: NA
CDR3 protein: CASSFGGGSTGELFF
CDR3 DNA: TGTGCCAGCAGTTTTGGCGGGGGCTCCACCGGGGAGCTGTTTTTT

J gene: TRBJ2-5
V gene: TRBV15
D gene: NA
clone size: few
CDR3 protein: CATSSAASASQETQYF
CDR3 DNA: TGTGCCACCAGCAGCGCCGCTTCAGCAAGTCAAGAGACCCAGTACTTC

J gene: TRBJ1-4
V gene: TRBV5-4
D gene: NA
clone size: NA
CDR3 protein: CASSLGIDNEKLFF
CDR3 DNA: TGTGCCAGCAGCTTGGGCATAGATAATGAAAAACTGTTTTTT

J gene: TRBJ1-2
V gene: TRBV12-5
D gene: NA
clone size: NA
CDR3 protein: CASGLEGLAYTYGYTF
CDR3 DNA: TGTGCTAGTGGTTTGGAGGGCCTAGCCTACACCTATGGCTACACCTTC

J gene: TRBJ2-1
V gene: TRBV11-2
D gene: NA
clone size: few
CDR3 protein: CASSYLSWVNEQFF
CDR3 DNA: TGTGCCAGCAGCTACTTAAGCTGGGTCAATGAGCAGTTCTTC

J gene: TRBJ1-2
V gene: TRBV27
D gene: TRBD1
clone size: NA
CDR3 protein: CASSSQGGFYGYTF
CDR3 DNA: TGTGCCAGCAGCTCCCAGGGGGGATTCTATGGCTACACCTTC

J gene: TRBJ2-1
V gene: TRBV11-3
D gene: NA
clone size: many
CDR3 protein: CASSSYRANEQFF
CDR3 DNA: TGTGCCAGCAGCTCCTACAGGGCCAATGAGCAGTTCTTC

J gene: TRBJ1-2
V gene: TRBV12-3/TRBV12-4
D gene: NA
clone size: NA
CDR3 protein: CASSLGIMGYTF
CDR3 DNA: TGTGCCAGCAGTTTGGGCATAATGGGCTACACCTTC

J gene: TRBJ1-1
V gene: TRBV7-2
D gene: NA
clone size: few
CDR3 protein: CASSFLEGLNTEAFF
CDR3 DNA: TGTGCCAGCAGCTTCCTGGAAGGGCTGAACACTGAAGCTTTCTTT

J gene: TRBJ2-7
V gene: TRBV20-1
D gene: TRBD2
clone size: NA
CDR3 protein: CSASPGLAGASYEQYF
CDR3 DNA: TGCAGTGCTAGTCCGGGACTAGCGGGGGCCTCCTACGAGCAGTACTTC

J gene: TRBJ1-5
V gene: TRBV19
D gene: NA
clone size: NA
CDR3 protein: CASSGNREGYGFQPQHF
CDR3 DNA: TGTGCCAGTAGTGGGAATAGGGAAGGCTATGGTTTCCAGCCCCAGCATTTT

J gene: TRBJ2-7
V gene: TRBV5-6
D gene: NA
clone size: few
CDR3 protein: CASSLGVGYEQYF
CDR3 DNA: TGTGCCAGCAGCTTGGGGGTTGGCTACGAGCAGTACTTC

J gene: TRBJ2-2
V gene: TRBV7-6
D gene: NA
clone size: many
CDR3 protein: CASSLGRGPGELFF
CDR3 DNA: TGTGCCAGCAGCTTAGGCCGGGGCCCCGGGGAGCTGTTTTTT

J gene: TRBJ1-1
V gene: TRBV5-6
D gene: NA
clone size: NA
CDR3 protein: CASSLDPGEAFF
CDR3 DNA: TGTGCCAGCAGCTTGGACCCGGGTGAAGCTTTCTTT

J gene: TRBJ2-2
V gene: TRBV7-9
D gene: NA
clone size: NA
CDR3 protein: CASGTSVGELFF
CDR3 DNA: TGTGCCAGCGGCACGAGCGTCGGGGAGCTGTTTTTT

J gene: TRBJ2-7
V gene: TRBV7-8
D gene: NA
clone size: few
CDR3 protein: CASSVGLTLSSYEQYF
CDR3 DNA: TGTGCCAGCAGCGTGGGGCTGACCCTTAGCTCCTACGAGCAGTACTTC

J gene: TRBJ1-3
V gene: TRBV7-8
D gene: NA
clone size: few
CDR3 protein: CASSFIQGGNTIYF
CDR3 DNA: TGTGCCAGCAGCTTTATTCAGGGTGGAAACACCATATATTTT